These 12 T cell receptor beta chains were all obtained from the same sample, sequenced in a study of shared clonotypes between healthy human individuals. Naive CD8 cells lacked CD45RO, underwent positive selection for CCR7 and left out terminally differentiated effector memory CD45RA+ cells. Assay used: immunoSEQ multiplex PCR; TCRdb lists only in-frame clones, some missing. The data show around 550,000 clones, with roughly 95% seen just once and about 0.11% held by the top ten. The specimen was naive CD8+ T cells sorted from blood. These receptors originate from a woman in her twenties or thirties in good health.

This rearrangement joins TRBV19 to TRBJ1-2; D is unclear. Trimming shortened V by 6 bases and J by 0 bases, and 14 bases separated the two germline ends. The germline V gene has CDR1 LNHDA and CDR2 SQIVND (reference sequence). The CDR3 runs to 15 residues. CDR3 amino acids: CASSPPGRSNYGYTF. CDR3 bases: TGTGCCAGTAGCCCACCGGGCAGATCTAACTATGGCTACACCTTC.

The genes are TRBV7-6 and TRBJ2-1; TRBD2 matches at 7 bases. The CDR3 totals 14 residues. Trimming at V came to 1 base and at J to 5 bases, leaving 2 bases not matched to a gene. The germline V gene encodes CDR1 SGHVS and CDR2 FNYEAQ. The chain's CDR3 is CASSLGGTNNEQFF. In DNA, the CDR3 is TGTGCCAGCAGCTTAGGAGGGACTAACAATGAGCAGTTCTTC.

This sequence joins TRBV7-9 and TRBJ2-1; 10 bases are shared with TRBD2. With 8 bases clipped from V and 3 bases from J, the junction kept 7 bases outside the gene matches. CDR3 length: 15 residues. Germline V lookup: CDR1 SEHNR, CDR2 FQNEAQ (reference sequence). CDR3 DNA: TGTGCCAGCGCACAGCGGGAGGGAGTCTACAATGAGCAGTTCTTC. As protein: CASAQREGVYNEQFF.

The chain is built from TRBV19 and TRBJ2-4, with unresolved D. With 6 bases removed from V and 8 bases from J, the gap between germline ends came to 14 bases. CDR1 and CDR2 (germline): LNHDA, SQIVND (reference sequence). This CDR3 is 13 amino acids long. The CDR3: CASRPDTLDIQYF. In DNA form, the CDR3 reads TGTGCCAGTAGACCCGACACCTTGGACATTCAGTACTTC.

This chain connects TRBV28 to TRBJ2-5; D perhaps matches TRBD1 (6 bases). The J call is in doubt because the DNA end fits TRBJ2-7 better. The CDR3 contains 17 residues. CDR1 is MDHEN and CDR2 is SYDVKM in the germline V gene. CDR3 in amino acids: CASSPTHRDTLPYEQYF. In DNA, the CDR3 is TGTGCCAGCAGTCCGACCCACCGGGACACCTTACCCTACGAGCAGTACTTC.

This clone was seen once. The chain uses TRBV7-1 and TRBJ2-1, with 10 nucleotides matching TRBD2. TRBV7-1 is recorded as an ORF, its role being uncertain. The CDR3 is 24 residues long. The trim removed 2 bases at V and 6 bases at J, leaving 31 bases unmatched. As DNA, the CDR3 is TGTGCCAGCAGCTCATCCACCGGGACTAGCGCCGGGAGAGCTGTCTGGGTCCTTGGCAATGAGCAGTTCTTC. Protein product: CASSSSTGTSAGRAVWVLGNEQFF.

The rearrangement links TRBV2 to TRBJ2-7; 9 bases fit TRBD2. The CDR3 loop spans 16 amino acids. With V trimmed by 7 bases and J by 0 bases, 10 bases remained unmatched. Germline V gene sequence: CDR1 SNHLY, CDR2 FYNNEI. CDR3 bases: TGTGCCAGCATCCCCCGAGAGCGGGAGGCCTCCTACGAGCAGTACTTC. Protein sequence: CASIPREREASYEQYF. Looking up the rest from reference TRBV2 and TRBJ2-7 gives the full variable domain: EPEVTQTPSHQVTQMGQEVILRCVPISNHLYFYWYRQILGQKVEFLVSFYNNEISEKSEIFDDQFSVERPDGSNFTLKIRSTKLEDSAMYFCASIPREREASYEQYFGPGTRLTVT.

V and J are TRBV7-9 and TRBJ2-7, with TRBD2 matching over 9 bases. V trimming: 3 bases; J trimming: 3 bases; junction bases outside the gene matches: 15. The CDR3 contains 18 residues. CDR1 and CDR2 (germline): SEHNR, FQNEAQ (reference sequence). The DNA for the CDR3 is TGTGCCAGCAGCTTTCCGACTAGCGGCTACCCAGAGGTCTACGAGCAGTACTTC. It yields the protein CASSFPTSGYPEVYEQYF.

CDR3 residues: CASSPPGDNGYTF. As DNA, the CDR3 is TGTGCCAGCTCACCACCAGGGGATAATGGCTACACCTTC. The chain is built from TRBV18 and TRBJ1-2; TRBD1 might be the D (5 bases). The CDR3 length is 13 residues. V lost 0 bases, J lost 6 bases, and 8 bases lay in between. From germline, CDR1 is KGHSH and CDR2 LQKENI.

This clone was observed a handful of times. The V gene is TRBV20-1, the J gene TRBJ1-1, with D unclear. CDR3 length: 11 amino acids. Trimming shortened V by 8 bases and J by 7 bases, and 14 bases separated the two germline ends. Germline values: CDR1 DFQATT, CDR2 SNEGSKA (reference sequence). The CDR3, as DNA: TGCAGTATCCTGGCGGGAGTTGAAGCTTTCTTT. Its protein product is CSILAGVEAFF.

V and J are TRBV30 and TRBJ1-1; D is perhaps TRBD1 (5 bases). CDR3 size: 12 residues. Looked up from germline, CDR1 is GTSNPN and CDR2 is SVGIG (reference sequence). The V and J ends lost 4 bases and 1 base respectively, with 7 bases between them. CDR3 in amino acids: CAWNQGNTEAFF. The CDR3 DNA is TGTGCCTGGAATCAGGGGAACACTGAAGCTTTCTTT.

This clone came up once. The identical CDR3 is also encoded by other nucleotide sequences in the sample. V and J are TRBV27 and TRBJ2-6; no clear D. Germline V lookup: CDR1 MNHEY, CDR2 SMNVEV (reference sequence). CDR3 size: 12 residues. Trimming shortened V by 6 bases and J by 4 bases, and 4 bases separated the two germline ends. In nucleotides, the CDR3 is TGTGCCAGCAGAACCGGGGCCAACGTCCTGACTTTC. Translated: CASRTGANVLTF.